One and the same sample provided the 12 T cell receptor beta chains below, sequenced in a study of human T cells and chemical hapten exposure. Time point given: patch test 1, 2 weeks after DPC sensitization. Documented treatment: therapeutic diphenylcyclopropenone sensitization with weekly scalp DPC. TCRdb re-called the RACE reads with MiXCR, one entry per CDR3 protein. The sample shows some 200,000 distinct CDR3 sequences, about a fifth of them seen only once. Source: whole blood, taken in connection with sensitization to the hapten diphenylcyclopropenone (DPC). The source of these receptors is a woman aged 45-65 years with alopecia areata. Some clones in this sample may be carry-over from other donors' samples.

The chain recombines TRBV29-1 with TRBJ2-7; D unclear. CDR3 size: 11 residues. Germline V gives CDR1 SQVTM, CDR2 ANQGSEA. Trimming took 4 bases from V and 3 from J, leaving 7 bases between them. CDR3 loop: CSVGGLYEQYF. The CDR3 coding sequence is TGCAGCGTTGGGGGTCTCTACGAGCAGTACTTC.

V gene TRBV12-3 or TRBV12-4 combines with J gene TRBJ1-4; D is undetermined. Trimming left V 3 bases short and J 8 bases short, with 7 bases between. This CDR3 is 12 amino acids long. CDR3 sequence reads: CASSLQGEKLFF. In DNA, the CDR3 is TGTGCCAGCAGTTTGCAAGGAGAAAAACTGTTTTTT.

J is TRBJ1-1 and V is TRBV6-6; D is ambiguous. The CDR3 sequence is 12 residues long. Germline CDR1 and CDR2: MNHNY and SVGAGI (reference sequence). Deletions cut 1 base from V and 0 bases from J, with 0 bases between. The CDR3 coding sequence is TGTGCCAGCAGTTACTTGAACACTGAAGCTTTCTTT. It yields the protein CASSYLNTEAFF.

A few counts support this clonotype. CDR3 sequence reads: CASSGAPLPTDTQYF. Written as DNA, the CDR3 is TGTGCCAGTAGCGGGGCCCCTTTACCCACAGATACGCAGTATTTT. The chain is built from TRBV19 and TRBJ2-3; D is perhaps TRBD1 or TRBD2 (5 bases each). The CDR3 covers 15 residues. Germline values: CDR1 LNHDA, CDR2 SQIVND (reference sequence). V dropped 6 bases and J dropped 2 bases, with 15 bases sitting between them. The complete variable domain, with remaining parts taken from reference TRBV19 and TRBJ2-3, reads DGGITQSPKYLFRKEGQNVTLSCEQNLNHDAMYWYRQDPGQGLRLIYYSQIVNDFQKGDIAEGYSVSREKKESFPLTVTSAQKNPTAFYLCASSGAPLPTDTQYFGPGTRLTVL.

This clonotype was counted between two and nine times. J is TRBJ2-1 and V is TRBV19, with 8 bases matching TRBD2. Germline V gene lookup returns CDR1 LNHDA and CDR2 SQIVND (reference sequence). The CDR3 sequence is 15 residues long. Trimming cost V 6 bases and J 2 bases; bases outside gene matches: 6. Written as DNA, the CDR3 is TGTGCCAGTAGCCCCGGGAGGGCCGCCTACAATGAGCAGTTCTTC. As protein: CASSPGRAAYNEQFF.

The chain employs TRBV7-9 and TRBJ1-1; D is undetermined. The V and J ends lost 1 base and 2 bases respectively, with 11 bases between them. Per the germline V gene, CDR1 is SEHNR and CDR2 is FQNEAQ (reference sequence). CDR3 length equals 15 residues. The CDR3 loop is CASSLVIGPNTEAFF. CDR3 sequence (DNA): TGTGCCAGCAGCTTAGTGATCGGGCCTAACACTGAAGCTTTCTTT.

CDR3 protein: CASSYDRANEKLFF. The CDR3, as DNA: TGCGCCAGCAGCTACGACAGGGCGAATGAAAAACTGTTTTTT. This sequence joins TRBV5-1 and TRBJ1-4; 7 bases fit TRBD1. This CDR3 has 14 amino acids. Trimming cost V 3 bases and J 5 bases; bases outside gene matches: 4. Germline V gene lookup returns CDR1 SGHRS and CDR2 YFSETQ.

This clonotype was observed at least ten times. CDR3 protein: CSARDEGTGHNEQFF. The CDR3 coding sequence is TGCAGTGCTAGAGATGAAGGGACAGGGCACAATGAGCAGTTCTTC. This chain links TRBV20-1 with TRBJ2-1; 9 positions match TRBD1. CDR1 and CDR2 (germline): DFQATT, SNEGSKA (reference sequence). V shed 0 bases, J shed 5 bases, and the junction held 5 bases outside the gene matches. The CDR3 consists of 15 residues.

The chain links TRBV12-3 or TRBV12-4 to TRBJ2-1, with 13 bases identical to TRBD2. CDR3 length equals 14 residues. V trimming: 5 bases; J trimming: 12 bases; junction bases outside the gene matches: 7. DNA for the CDR3: TGTGCCAGCAGTCCACTAGCGGGAGGGCCGGGGCAGTTCTTC. Protein product: CASSPLAGGPGQFF.

DNA for the CDR3: TGTGCCAGCAGCTTAGTATATGAGCAGTTCTTC. Protein sequence: CASSLVYEQFF. V gene TRBV11-2 combines with J gene TRBJ2-1; no firm D call. The CDR3 is 11 amino acids. CDR1 SGHAT and CDR2 FQNNGV come from the germline V gene. Trimming took 1 base from V and 8 from J, leaving 3 bases between them.

J is TRBJ2-7 and V is TRBV7-9; D unclear. With 8 bases removed from V and 6 bases from J, the gap between germline ends came to 17 bases. Germline CDR1 is SEHNR and CDR2 is FQNEAQ (reference sequence). CDR3 length: 13 residues. The DNA for the CDR3 is TGTGCCAGCTCCACGGACGGGCCGGGCGAGCAGTACTTC. Translating gives CASSTDGPGEQYF.

The chain links TRBV16 to TRBJ1-2; D is perhaps TRBD1 (5 bases). V dropped 4 bases and J dropped 4 bases, with 13 bases sitting between them. Looked up from germline, CDR1 is KGHSY and CDR2 is FQNENV. The CDR3 loop spans 14 amino acids. CDR3 DNA sequence: TGTGCCAGCAGCCGGCAGCAGGGAATCTATGGCTACACCTTC. Its translation is CASSRQQGIYGYTF. The whole variable domain, filled in from reference TRBV16 and TRBJ1-2, reads GEEVAQTPKHLVRGEGQKAKLYCAPIKGHSYVFWYQQVLKNEFKFLISFQNENVFDETGMPKERFSAKCLPNSPCSLEIQATKLEDSAVYFCASSRQQGIYGYTFGSGTRLTVV.